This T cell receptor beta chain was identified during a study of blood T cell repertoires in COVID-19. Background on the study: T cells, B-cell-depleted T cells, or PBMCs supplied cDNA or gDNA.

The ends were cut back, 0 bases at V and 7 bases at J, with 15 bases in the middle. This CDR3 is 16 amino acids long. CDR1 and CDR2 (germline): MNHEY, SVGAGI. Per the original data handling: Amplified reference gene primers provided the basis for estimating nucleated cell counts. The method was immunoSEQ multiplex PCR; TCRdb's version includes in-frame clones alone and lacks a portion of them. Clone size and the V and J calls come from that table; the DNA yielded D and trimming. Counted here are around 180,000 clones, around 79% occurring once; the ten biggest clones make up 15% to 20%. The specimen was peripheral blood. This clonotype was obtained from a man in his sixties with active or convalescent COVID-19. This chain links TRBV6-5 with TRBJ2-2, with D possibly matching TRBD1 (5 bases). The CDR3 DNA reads TGTGCCAGCAGTTACTCCCCGGCAGGGATCGACGGGGAGCTGTTTTTT. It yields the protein CASSYSPAGIDGELFF.